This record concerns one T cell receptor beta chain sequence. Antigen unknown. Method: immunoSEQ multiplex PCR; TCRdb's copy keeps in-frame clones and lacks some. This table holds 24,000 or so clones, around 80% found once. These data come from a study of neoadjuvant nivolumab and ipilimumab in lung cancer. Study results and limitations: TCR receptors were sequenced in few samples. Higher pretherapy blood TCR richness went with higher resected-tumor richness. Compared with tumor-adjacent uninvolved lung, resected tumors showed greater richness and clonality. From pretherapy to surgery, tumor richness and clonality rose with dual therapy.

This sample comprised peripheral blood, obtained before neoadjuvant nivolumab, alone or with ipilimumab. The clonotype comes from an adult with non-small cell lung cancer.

CDR3 sequence: CASGTNSGANVLTF. CDR3 nucleotide sequence: TGCGCCAGCGGCACCAACTCTGGGGCCAACGTCCTGACTTTC. V is TRBV5-1 and J is TRBJ2-6, with D unresolved. CDR3 size: 14 residues. The V gene's germline CDR1 is SGHRS and CDR2 YFSETQ. Trimming shortened V by 7 bases and J by 0 bases, and 8 bases separated the two germline ends.